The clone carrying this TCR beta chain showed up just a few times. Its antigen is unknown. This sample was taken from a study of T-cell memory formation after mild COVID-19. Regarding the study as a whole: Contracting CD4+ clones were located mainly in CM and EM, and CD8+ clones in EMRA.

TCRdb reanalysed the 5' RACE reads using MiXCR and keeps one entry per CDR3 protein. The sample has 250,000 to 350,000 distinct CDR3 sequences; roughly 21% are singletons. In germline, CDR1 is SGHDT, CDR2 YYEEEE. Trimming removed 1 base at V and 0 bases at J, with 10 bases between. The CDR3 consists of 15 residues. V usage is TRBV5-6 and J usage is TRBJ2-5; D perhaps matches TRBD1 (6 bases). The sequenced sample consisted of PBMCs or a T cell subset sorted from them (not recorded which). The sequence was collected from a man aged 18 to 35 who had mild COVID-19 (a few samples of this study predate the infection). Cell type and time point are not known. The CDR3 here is CASSLRTGYQETQYF. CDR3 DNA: TGTGCCAGCAGCTTGAGAACAGGGTACCAAGAGACCCAGTACTTC.